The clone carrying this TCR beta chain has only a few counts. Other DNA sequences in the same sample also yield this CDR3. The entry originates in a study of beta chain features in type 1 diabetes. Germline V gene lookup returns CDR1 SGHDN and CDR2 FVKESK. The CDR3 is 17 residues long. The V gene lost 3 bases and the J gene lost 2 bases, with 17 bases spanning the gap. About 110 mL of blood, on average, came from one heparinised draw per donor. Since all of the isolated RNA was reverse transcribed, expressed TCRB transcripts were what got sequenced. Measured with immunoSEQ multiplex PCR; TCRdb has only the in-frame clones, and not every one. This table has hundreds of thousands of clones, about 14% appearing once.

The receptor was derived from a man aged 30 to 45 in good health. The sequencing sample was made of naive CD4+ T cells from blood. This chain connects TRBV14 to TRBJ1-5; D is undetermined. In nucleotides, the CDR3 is TGTGCCAGCAGCCACTTGAGGCGAAGGAATGGCAATCAGCCCCAGCATTTT. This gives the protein CASSHLRRRNGNQPQHF.